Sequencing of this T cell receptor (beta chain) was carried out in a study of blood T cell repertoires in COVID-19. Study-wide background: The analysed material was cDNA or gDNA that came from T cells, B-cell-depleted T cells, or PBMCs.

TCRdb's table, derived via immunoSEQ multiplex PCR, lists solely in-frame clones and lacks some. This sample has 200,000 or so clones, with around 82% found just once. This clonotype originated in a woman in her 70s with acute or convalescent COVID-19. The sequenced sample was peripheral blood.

The CDR3 loop is CALDRTNEKLFF. The CDR3 region has the DNA TGTGCCTTGGACAGGACTAATGAAAAACTGTTTTTT. The chain couples TRBV30 to TRBJ1-4, with TRBD1 matching over 7 bases. Trimming cost V 7 bases and J 2 bases; bases outside gene matches: 1. Germline V gene sequence: CDR1 GTSNPN, CDR2 SVGIG (reference sequence). The CDR3 is 12 residues long. The variable domain in full, completed from reference TRBV30 and TRBJ1-4, reads SQTIHQWPATLVQPVGSPLSLECTVEGTSNPNLYWYRQAAGRGLQLLFYSVGIGQISSEVPQNLSASRPQDRQFILSSKKLLLSDSGFYLCALDRTNEKLFFGSGTQLSVL.